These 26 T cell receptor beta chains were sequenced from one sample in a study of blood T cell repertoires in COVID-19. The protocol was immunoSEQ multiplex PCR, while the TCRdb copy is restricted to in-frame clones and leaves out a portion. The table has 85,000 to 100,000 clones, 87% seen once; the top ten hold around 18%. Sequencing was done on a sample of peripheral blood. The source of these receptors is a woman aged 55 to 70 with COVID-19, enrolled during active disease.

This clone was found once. This CDR3 is CASSRTGGNTIYF. DNA for the CDR3: TGTGCCAGCAGCCGGACAGGGGGAAACACCATATATTTT. The rearrangement uses TRBV3-1 (or the pseudogene TRBV3-2) and TRBJ1-3; 8 nucleotides agree with TRBD1. The CDR3 loop spans 13 amino acids. Germline CDR1 is LGHDT and CDR2 is YNNKEL (reference sequence). V lost 4 bases to trimming and J lost 4 bases; unmatched junction nucleotides: 0.

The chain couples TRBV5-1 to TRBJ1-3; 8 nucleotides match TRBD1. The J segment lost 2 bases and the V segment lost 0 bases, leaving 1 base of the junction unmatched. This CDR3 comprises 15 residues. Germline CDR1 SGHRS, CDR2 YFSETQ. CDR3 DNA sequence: TGCGCCAGCAGCTTGGGGGGACAGGCTGGAAACACCATATATTTT. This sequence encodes CASSLGGQAGNTIYF.

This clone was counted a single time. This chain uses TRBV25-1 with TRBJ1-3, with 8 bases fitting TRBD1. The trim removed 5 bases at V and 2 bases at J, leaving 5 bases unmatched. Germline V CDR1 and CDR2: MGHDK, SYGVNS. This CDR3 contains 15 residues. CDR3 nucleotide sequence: TGTGCCAGCAGTAGACAGGGGCTCCCTGGAAACACCATATATTTT. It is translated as CASSRQGLPGNTIYF.

The CDR3 coding sequence is TGTGCCAGCCTCCTCGGGGAAAAACTGTTTTTT. The encoded protein is CASLLGEKLFF. The genes are TRBV6-6 and TRBJ1-4; D is uncertain. Per germline, CDR1 MNHNY and CDR2 SVGAGI (reference sequence). The length of the CDR3 is 11 residues. Trimming cost V 8 bases and J 8 bases, with 9 bases left between them.

The CDR3 region has the DNA TGCAGCGTTGTCGGCGGGGGTGAAGAGACCCAGTACTTC. Its protein product is CSVVGGGEETQYF. The chain recombines TRBV29-1 with TRBJ2-5; 7 bases are a match to TRBD2. The V gene end was trimmed by 4 bases and the J gene end by 3 bases; junction bases not matched to a gene: 5. The CDR3 has 13 residues. Germline CDR1 and CDR2: SQVTM and ANQGSEA.

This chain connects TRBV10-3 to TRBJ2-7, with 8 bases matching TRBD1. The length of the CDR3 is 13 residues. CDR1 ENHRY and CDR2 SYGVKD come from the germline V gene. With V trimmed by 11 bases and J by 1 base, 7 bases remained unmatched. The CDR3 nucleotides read TGTGCCTCACAGGGGGATTCTTCCTACGAGCAGTACTTC. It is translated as CASQGDSSYEQYF.

The CDR3: CASSSTYNEQFF. For the CDR3, the DNA is TGCGCCAGCAGCTCGACTTACAATGAGCAGTTCTTC. This chain links TRBV5-1 with TRBJ2-1; D gene unclear. V lost 3 bases to trimming and J lost 4 bases, with 5 bases between them. Germline assignment: CDR1 SGHRS and CDR2 YFSETQ. The CDR3 has 12 amino acids. Using reference TRBV5-1 and TRBJ2-1 for the parts outside the CDR3, the full variable domain is KAGVTQTPRYLIKTRGQQVTLSCSPISGHRSVSWYQQTPGQGLQFLFEYFSETQRNKGNFPGRFSGRQFSNSRSEMNVSTLELGDSALYLCASSSTYNEQFFGPGTRLTVL.

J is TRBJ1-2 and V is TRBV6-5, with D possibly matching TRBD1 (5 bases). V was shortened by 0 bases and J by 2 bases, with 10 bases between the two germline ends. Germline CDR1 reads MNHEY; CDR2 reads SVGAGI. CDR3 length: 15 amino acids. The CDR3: CASSYSTPGNYGYTF. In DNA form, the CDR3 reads TGTGCCAGCAGTTACTCGACCCCAGGGAACTATGGCTACACCTTC.

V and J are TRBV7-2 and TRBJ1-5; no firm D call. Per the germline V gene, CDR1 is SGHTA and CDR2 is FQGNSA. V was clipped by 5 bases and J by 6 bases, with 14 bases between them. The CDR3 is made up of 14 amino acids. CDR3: CASSQTNSRQPQHF. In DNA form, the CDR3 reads TGTGCCAGCAGCCAGACAAACTCGCGTCAGCCCCAGCATTTT.

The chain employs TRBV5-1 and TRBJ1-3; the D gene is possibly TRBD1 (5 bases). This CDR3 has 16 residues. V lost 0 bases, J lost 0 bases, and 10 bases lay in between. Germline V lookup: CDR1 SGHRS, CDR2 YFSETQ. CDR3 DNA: TGCGCCAGCAGCTTGGCAGGGCCAAGCTCTGGAAACACCATATATTTT. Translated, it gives CASSLAGPSSGNTIYF.

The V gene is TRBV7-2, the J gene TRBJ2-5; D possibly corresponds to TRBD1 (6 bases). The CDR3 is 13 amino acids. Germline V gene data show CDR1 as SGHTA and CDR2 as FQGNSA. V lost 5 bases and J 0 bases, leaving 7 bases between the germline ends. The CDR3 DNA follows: TGTGCCAGCAGCACAGGGTACCAAGAGACCCAGTACTTC. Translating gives CASSTGYQETQYF.

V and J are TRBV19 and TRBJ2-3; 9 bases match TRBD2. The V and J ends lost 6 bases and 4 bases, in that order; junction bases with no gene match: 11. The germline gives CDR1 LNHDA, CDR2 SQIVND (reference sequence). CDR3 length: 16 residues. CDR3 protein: CASSPGVAGEADTQYF. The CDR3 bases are TGTGCCAGTAGCCCGGGGGTAGCGGGGGAGGCAGATACGCAGTATTTT.

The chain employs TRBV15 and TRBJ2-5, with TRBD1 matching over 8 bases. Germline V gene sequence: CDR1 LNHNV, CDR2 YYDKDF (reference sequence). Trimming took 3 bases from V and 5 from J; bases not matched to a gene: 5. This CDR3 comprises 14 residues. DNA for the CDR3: TGTGCCACCAGCAGGGGACAGGTTTGGGAGACCCAGTACTTC. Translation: CATSRGQVWETQYF.

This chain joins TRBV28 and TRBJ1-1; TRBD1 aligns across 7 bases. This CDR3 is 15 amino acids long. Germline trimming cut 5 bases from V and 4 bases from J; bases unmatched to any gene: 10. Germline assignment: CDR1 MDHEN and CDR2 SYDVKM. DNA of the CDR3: TGTGCCAGCAGTGAACCAGGGGGTATCGGCACTGAAGCTTTCTTT. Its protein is CASSEPGGIGTEAFF.

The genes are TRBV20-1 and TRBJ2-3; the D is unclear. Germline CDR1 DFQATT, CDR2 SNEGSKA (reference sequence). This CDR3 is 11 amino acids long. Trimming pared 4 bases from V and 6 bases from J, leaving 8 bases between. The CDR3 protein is CSAKFRDTQYF. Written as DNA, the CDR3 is TGCAGTGCTAAGTTCCGGGATACGCAGTATTTT.

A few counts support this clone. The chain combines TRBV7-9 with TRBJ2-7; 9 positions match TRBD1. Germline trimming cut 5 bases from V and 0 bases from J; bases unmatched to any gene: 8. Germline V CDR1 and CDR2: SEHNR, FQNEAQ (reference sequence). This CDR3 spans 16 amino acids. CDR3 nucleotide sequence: TGTGCCAGCAGCCAACTACCGGGACAGGGCTCCTACGAGCAGTACTTC. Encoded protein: CASSQLPGQGSYEQYF.

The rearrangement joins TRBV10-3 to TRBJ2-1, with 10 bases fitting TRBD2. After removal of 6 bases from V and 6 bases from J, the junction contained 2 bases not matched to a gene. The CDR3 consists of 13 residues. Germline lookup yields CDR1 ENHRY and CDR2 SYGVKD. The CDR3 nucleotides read TGTGCCATCAGACTAGCGGGGAGCAATGAGCAGTTCTTC. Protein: CAIRLAGSNEQFF.

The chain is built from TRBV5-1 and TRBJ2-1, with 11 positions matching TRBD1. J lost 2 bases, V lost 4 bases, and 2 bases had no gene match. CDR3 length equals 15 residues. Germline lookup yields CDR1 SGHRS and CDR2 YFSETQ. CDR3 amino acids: CASSPGQGAYNEQFF. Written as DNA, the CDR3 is TGCGCCAGCAGCCCGGGACAGGGGGCCTACAATGAGCAGTTCTTC.

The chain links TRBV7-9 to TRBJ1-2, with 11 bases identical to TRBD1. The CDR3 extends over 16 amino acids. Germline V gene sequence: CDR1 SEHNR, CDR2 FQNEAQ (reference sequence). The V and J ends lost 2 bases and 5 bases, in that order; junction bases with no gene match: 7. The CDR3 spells CASSLFGTGGPYGYTF. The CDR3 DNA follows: TGTGCCAGCAGCTTATTCGGGACAGGGGGACCGTATGGCTACACCTTC.

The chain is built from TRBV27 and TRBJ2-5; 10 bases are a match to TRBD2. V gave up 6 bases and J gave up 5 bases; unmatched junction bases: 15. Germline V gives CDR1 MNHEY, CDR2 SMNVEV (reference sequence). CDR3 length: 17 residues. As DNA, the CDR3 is TGTGCCAGCAGCTGGGGACTGAGCGGGGGGGCCCGTGAGACCCAGTACTTC. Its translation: CASSWGLSGGARETQYF.

The CDR3 region is CASQFGGGDTQYF. The DNA for the CDR3 is TGTGCCAGCCAATTTGGCGGGGGGGATACGCAGTATTTT. This chain joins TRBV7-2 and TRBJ2-3, with 8 bases matching TRBD2. Per germline, CDR1 SGHTA and CDR2 FQGNSA. V shed 8 bases and J 6 bases; nucleotides not matched to a gene: 7. This CDR3 spans 13 amino acids. The whole variable domain, filled in from reference TRBV7-2 and TRBJ2-3, reads GAGVSQSPSNKVTEKGKDVELRCDPISGHTALYWYRQSLGQGLEFLIYFQGNSAPDKSGLPSDRFSAERTGGSVSTLTIQRTQQEDSAVYLCASQFGGGDTQYFGPGTRLTVL.

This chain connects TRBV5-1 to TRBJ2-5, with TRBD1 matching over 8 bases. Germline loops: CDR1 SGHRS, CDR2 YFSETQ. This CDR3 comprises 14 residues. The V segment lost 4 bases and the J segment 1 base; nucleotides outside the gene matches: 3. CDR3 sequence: CASSRDRIQETQYF. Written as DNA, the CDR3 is TGCGCCAGCAGCAGGGACAGGATCCAAGAGACCCAGTACTTC.

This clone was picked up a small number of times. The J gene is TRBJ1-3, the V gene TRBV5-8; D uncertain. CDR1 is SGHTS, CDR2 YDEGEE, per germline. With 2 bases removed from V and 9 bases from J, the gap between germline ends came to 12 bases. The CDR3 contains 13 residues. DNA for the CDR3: TGTGCCAGCAGCTTATCCCGTTCGAGCACCATATATTTT. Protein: CASSLSRSSTIYF.

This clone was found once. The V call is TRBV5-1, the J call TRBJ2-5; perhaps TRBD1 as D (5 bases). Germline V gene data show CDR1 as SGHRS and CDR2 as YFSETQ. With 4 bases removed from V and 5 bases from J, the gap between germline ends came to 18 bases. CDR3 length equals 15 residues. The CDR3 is CASSRGVGTGETQYF. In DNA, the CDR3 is TGCGCCAGCAGCAGAGGTGTGGGCACAGGCGAGACCCAGTACTTC.

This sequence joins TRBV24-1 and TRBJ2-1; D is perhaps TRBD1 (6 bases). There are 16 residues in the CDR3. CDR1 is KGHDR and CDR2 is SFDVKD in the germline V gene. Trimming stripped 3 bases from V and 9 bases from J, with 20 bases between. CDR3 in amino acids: CATSDAQDYVGGEQFF. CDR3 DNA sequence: TGTGCCACCAGTGATGCGCAGGATTATGTAGGGGGTGAGCAGTTCTTC.

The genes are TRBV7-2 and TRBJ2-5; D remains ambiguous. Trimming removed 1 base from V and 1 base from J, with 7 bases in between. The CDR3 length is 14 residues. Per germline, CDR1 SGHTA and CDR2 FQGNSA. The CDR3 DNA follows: TGTGCCAGCAGCTTAGGCAGTACCCAAGAGACCCAGTACTTC. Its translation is CASSLGSTQETQYF.